This T cell receptor beta chain emerged from a study of CXCR3-negative and CXCR3-positive naive CD8 T cells. Findings of the study overall: High diversity, comparable across both naive subsets, contrasted with much lower diversity in memory CD8+ cells. Comparison of naive cells showed more hydrophobic TRB CDR3s in CXCR3-positive than in CXCR3-negative naive cells.

CD45RO-CCR7+CD27+CD95- defined naive CD8+ T cells. Of note for this clonotype: Its specificity is unknown.

Germline CDR1 is MDHEN and CDR2 is SYDVKM. The CDR3 extends over 13 amino acids. UMI-tagged TRB cDNA libraries were built via 5' RACE. TCRdb re-called the 5' RACE reads, yielding one record per CDR3 amino acid sequence without DNA. Recorded for this sample: around 50,000 distinct CDR3 sequences. V is TRBV28 and J is TRBJ2-7. Sequencing was performed on naive CXCR3- CD8+ T cells from blood. This sample's subset: CD45RO-CCR7+CD27+CD95- naive CD8+ T cells lacking CXCR3 (TNR3-). This clonotype originated in a human donor in good health. Some clones in this sample may be carry-over from other donors' samples. CDR3 residues: CASSVQISYEQYF.